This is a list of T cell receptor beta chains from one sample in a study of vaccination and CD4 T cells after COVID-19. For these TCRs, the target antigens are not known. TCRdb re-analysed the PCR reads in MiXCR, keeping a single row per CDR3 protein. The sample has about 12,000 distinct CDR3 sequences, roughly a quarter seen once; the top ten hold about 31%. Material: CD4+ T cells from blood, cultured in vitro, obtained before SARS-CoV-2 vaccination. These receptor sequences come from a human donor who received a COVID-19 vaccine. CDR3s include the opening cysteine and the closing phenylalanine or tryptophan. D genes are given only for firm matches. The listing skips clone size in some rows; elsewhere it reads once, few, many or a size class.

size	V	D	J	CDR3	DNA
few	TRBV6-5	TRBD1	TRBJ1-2	CASSYRGGGYGYTF	TGTGCCAGCAGTTACAGAGGGGGCGGGTATGGCTACACCTTC
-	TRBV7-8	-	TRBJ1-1	CASRQIATAEAFF	TGTGCCAGCAGACAAATCGCGACCGCTGAAGCTTTCTTT
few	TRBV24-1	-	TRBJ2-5	CATSDFGPPETQYF	TGTGCCACCAGTGATTTTGGTCCGCCAGAGACCCAGTACTTC
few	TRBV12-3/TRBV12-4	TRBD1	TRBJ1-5	CASSRQGENQPQHF	TGTGCCAGCAGTAGACAGGGCGAGAATCAGCCCCAGCATTTT
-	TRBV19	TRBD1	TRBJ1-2	CASMEGAGSHGYTF	TGTGCCAGTATGGAGGGGGCGGGGAGCCACGGCTACACCTTC
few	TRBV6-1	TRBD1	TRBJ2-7	CASSEATGDYEQYF	TGTGCCAGCAGTGAGGCTACAGGGGACTACGAGCAGTACTTC
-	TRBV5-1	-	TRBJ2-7	CASSSTGIGEQYF	TGCGCCAGCAGCTCCACAGGGATCGGCGAGCAGTACTTC
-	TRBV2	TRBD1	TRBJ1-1	CASSLQGAYTEAFF	TGTGCCAGCAGTCTACAGGGGGCTTACACTGAAGCTTTCTTT
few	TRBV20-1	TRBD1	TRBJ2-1	CSARDAGTGGPNEQFF	TGCAGTGCTAGAGATGCGGGGACAGGGGGCCCTAATGAGCAGTTCTTC
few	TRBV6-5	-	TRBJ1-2	CASSYEGRSAGYTF	TGTGCCAGCAGTTACGAGGGCAGGTCTGCTGGCTACACCTTC
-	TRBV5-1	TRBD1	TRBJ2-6	CASSTGVLSGANVLTF	TGCGCCAGCAGTACAGGGGTCCTCTCTGGGGCCAACGTCCTGACTTTC
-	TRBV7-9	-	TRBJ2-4	CASSLGAGLAKNIQYF	TGTGCCAGCAGCTTAGGGGCAGGTCTAGCCAAAAACATTCAGTACTTC
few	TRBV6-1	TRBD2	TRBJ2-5	CASSDSGGQETQYF	TGTGCCAGCAGCGATAGCGGGGGGCAAGAGACCCAGTACTTC
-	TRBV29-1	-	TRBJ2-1	CSARAGLRMNEQFF	TGCAGCGCCCGCGCAGGGTTAAGGATGAATGAGCAGTTCTTC
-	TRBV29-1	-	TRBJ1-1	CSVARGRNTEAFF	TGCAGCGTTGCCCGGGGGCGGAACACTGAAGCTTTCTTT
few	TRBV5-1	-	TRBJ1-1	CASSFRVEDTEAFF	TGCGCCAGCAGCTTCAGGGTCGAGGACACTGAAGCTTTCTTT
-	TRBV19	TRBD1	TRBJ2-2	CASSNTGGSGELFF	TGTGCCAGTAGTAACACAGGGGGCTCCGGGGAGCTGTTTTTT
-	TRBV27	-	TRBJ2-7	CASSPRPGPLWYF	TGTGCCAGCAGTCCTCGGCCAGGGCCATTATGGTACTTC
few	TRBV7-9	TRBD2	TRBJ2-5	CASGRLAGGQETQYF	TGTGCCAGCGGCCGACTAGCGGGGGGGCAAGAGACCCAGTACTTC
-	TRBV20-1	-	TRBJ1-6	CSARARRISYNSPLHF	TGCAGTGCTAGAGCTCGGCGTATATCCTATAATTCACCCCTCCACTTT
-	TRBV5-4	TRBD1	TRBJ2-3	CASSPGQGRTDTQYF	TGTGCCAGCAGCCCGGGACAGGGACGCACAGATACGCAGTATTTT
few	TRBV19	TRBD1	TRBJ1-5	CASSMGLGQGATGQPQHF	TGTGCCAGTAGTATGGGCCTGGGACAGGGGGCGACCGGGCAGCCCCAGCATTTT